The entry below gives a single TCR beta chain sequence along with its context. What it binds is unknown. For sequencing, patients were chosen who had shown expansion of CD8+CD57+ cells by flow cytometry. These data are taken from a study of CD8+CD57+ T cells in acquired aplastic anemia. The study's findings and limits: The CD8+ Simpson's diversity of patients and controls was not significantly different.

Genomic DNA provided the template from which TCR beta VDJ and CDR3 profiles were obtained. TCRdb analysed the reads with MiXCR anew, one entry per CDR3 protein. The sample contains 100,000 to 150,000 distinct CDR3 sequences, 45% to 60% of which appear only once. The sequence derives from a human donor with aplastic anemia. The sample consisted of sorted CD4+, CD8+, or CD8+CD57+ T cells (not recorded which) from PBMCs.

DNA for the CDR3: TGTGCCAGCAGTGACCGGGACTCCTACACCGGGGAGCTGTTTTTT. This gives the protein CASSDRDSYTGELFF. The chain couples TRBV6-1 to TRBJ2-2, with D tentatively TRBD2 (6 bases). This CDR3 spans 15 amino acids. V shed 3 bases and J shed 3 bases, with 11 bases lying between them. The germline V gene encodes CDR1 MNHNS and CDR2 SASEGT.